These 17 T cell receptor beta chains came from one sample sequenced in a study of spatial heterogeneity in lung cancer. Via MiXCR, TCRdb re-called the 5' RACE reads, giving one row per CDR3 protein. Here the sample spans tens of thousands of distinct CDR3 sequences, just under 20% being singletons. Time point here: blood at routine non-recurrence follow-up after resection. The source was PBMCs, collected at follow-up. The receptors here all came from a male donor with early-stage non-small cell lung cancer.

The gene calls are TRBV6-2 or TRBV6-3 and TRBJ2-5; the D gene is possibly TRBD1 (6 bases). The germline gives CDR1 MNHEY, CDR2 SVGEGT. This CDR3 region has 16 residues. The ends were cut back, 3 bases at V and 4 bases at J, with 18 bases in the middle. CDR3 sequence reads: CASSYVQGRQPETQYF. In DNA, the CDR3 is TGTGCCAGCAGTTATGTACAGGGACGGCAACCAGAGACCCAGTACTTC.

Concerning this clonotype: The junction does not match germline at one end; this may be a read error. The chain uses TRBV7-9 and TRBJ1-6; D is possibly TRBD1 (5 bases). CDR3 length: 15 amino acids. CDR1 and CDR2 from the germline V gene are SEHNR and FQNEAQ (reference sequence). This CDR3 is CANSLGDAADSPLHF. The CDR3 region has the DNA TGTGCCAACAGCTTAGGGGACGCGGCTGATTCACCCCTCCACTTT.

This chain connects TRBV9 to TRBJ2-2, with TRBD1 matching 7 bases. The J segment lost 7 bases and the V segment lost 2 bases, leaving 8 bases of the junction unmatched. The CDR3 contains 15 residues. CDR1 SGDLS and CDR2 YYNGEE come from the germline V gene. In DNA, the CDR3 is TGTGCCAGCAGCGTTGTGCCGGGACAGAACGGGGAGCTGTTTTTT. Residues: CASSVVPGQNGELFF.

V usage is TRBV7-9 and J usage is TRBJ1-5; D is ambiguous. Germline CDR1 and CDR2: SEHNR and FQNEAQ (reference sequence). V was shortened by 3 bases and J by 3 bases, with 9 bases between the two germline ends. There are 14 residues in the CDR3. CDR3 in amino acids: CASSFVRYNQPQHF. CDR3 nucleotides: TGTGCCAGCAGCTTTGTCCGGTACAATCAGCCCCAGCATTTT.

This clonotype was observed a handful of times. The chain carries TRBV10-1 and TRBJ2-3, with TRBD2 as a possible D gene (6 bases). Germline CDR1 WNHNN, CDR2 SYGVQD (reference sequence). Trimming cost V 3 bases and J 5 bases, with 12 bases left between them. The CDR3 consists of 14 residues. The CDR3 protein is CASSDGGMGDTQYF. DNA for the CDR3: TGCGCCAGCAGTGACGGGGGAATGGGAGATACGCAGTATTTT.

This clonotype was counted only a few times. CDR3 in DNA: TGTGCCACCCAGGGGACGCGAGAGACCCAGTACTTC. As protein: CATQGTRETQYF. The chain links TRBV24-1 to TRBJ2-5; possible D gene TRBD1, 6 bases. The V gene lost 9 bases and the J gene lost 4 bases, with 11 bases spanning the gap. The CDR3 spans 12 residues. In germline, CDR1 is KGHDR, CDR2 SFDVKD.

This clonotype turned up a few times. The chain has TRBV2 and TRBJ1-2; the match to TRBD1 covers 8 bases. Germline CDR1 and CDR2: SNHLY and FYNNEI. Losses at the gene ends were 6 bases for V and 5 bases for J; bases not matched to a gene: 5. CDR3 size: 13 residues. The CDR3: CASRTGASYGYTF. In DNA form, the CDR3 reads TGTGCCAGCAGGACAGGGGCTTCGTATGGCTACACCTTC.

V and J are TRBV20-1 and TRBJ1-2; D is unresolved. The CDR3 has 12 amino acids. Trimming stripped 5 bases from V and 0 bases from J, with 7 bases between. Germline-derived CDR1 and CDR2 are DFQATT and SNEGSKA (reference sequence). Here the CDR3 DNA reads TGCAGTGCTTGGACGACTAACTATGGCTACACCTTC. As protein: CSAWTTNYGYTF.

This rearrangement joins TRBV6-5 to TRBJ1-1; D call uncertain. Trimming cost V 2 bases and J 0 bases, with 4 bases left between them. The CDR3 totals 13 residues. Germline assignment: CDR1 MNHEY and CDR2 SVGAGI. In nucleotides, the CDR3 is TGTGCCAGCAGTTACGCCATGAACACTGAAGCTTTCTTT. This codes for CASSYAMNTEAFF.

V gene TRBV9 combines with J gene TRBJ2-5; D perhaps matches TRBD2 (5 bases). Germline loops: CDR1 SGDLS, CDR2 YYNGEE. The CDR3 loop spans 14 amino acids. Deletions cut 3 bases from V and 9 bases from J, with 18 bases between. The CDR3 protein is CASSEGRSGNPQYF. The CDR3 nucleotides read TGTGCCAGCAGCGAGGGCAGGTCCGGGAATCCCCAGTACTTC.

This clonotype was seen a few times. This sequence joins TRBV29-1 and TRBJ2-7, with 7 bases that match TRBD1. The CDR3 runs 14 residues. Germline-derived CDR1 and CDR2 are SQVTM and ANQGSEA. V dropped 1 base and J dropped 3; count of bases not matched to a gene: 6. The CDR3 here is CSVEVGDRHYEQYF. The CDR3 DNA sequence: TGCAGCGTTGAAGTGGGGGACAGACACTACGAGCAGTACTTC.

The gene calls are TRBV7-2 and TRBJ2-3; TRBD2 agrees at 8 bases. Germline lookup yields CDR1 SGHTA and CDR2 FQGNSA. V shed 5 bases, J shed 10 bases, and the junction held 17 bases outside the gene matches. The CDR3 has 16 residues. CDR3 loop: CASSTGLATYVESQYF. In DNA, the CDR3 is TGTGCCAGCAGCACCGGACTAGCTACCTACGTGGAGTCGCAGTATTTT.

The sample holds a few counts of this clonotype. The V gene is TRBV24-1, the J gene TRBJ2-3; perhaps TRBD1 as D (5 bases). The germline gives CDR1 KGHDR, CDR2 SFDVKD. V was cut by 1 base and J by 6 bases, with 16 bases left in between. This CDR3 contains 16 residues. This chain's CDR3 is CATSDFSGLLADTQYF. As DNA, the CDR3 is TGTGCCACCAGTGATTTCTCAGGGCTACTGGCGGATACGCAGTATTTT.

The CDR3 region is CASSRTGPLSPYNEQFF. CDR3 DNA: TGTGCCAGCAGCAGGACAGGCCCCTTGAGCCCCTACAATGAGCAGTTCTTC. The J gene is TRBJ2-1, the V gene TRBV7-2, with TRBD1 identical over 7 bases. The CDR3 is made up of 17 amino acids. V lost 5 bases and J lost 2; bases outside the gene matches: 12. The germline V gene has CDR1 SGHTA and CDR2 FQGNSA. Using reference TRBV7-2 and TRBJ2-1 for the parts outside the CDR3, the full variable domain is GAGVSQSPSNKVTEKGKDVELRCDPISGHTALYWYRQSLGQGLEFLIYFQGNSAPDKSGLPSDRFSAERTGGSVSTLTIQRTQQEDSAVYLCASSRTGPLSPYNEQFFGPGTRLTVL.

This clonotype was recorded many times. The chain joins TRBV3-1 to TRBJ2-7, with a weak D call TRBD1 (7 bases). The V gene's germline CDR1 is LGHDT and CDR2 YNNKEL (reference sequence). The CDR3 extends over 15 amino acids. V was cut by 0 bases and J by 2 bases, with 11 bases left in between. CDR3 protein: CASSQEGGTAYEQYF. DNA for the CDR3: TGTGCCAGCAGCCAAGAAGGGGGGACAGCCTACGAGCAGTACTTC.

A few counts support this clonotype. The rearrangement joins TRBV2 to TRBJ2-1; TRBD2 might be the D (5 bases). CDR1 SNHLY and CDR2 FYNNEI come from the germline V gene. This CDR3 contains 14 residues. The V gene lost 4 bases and the J gene lost 9 bases, with 16 bases spanning the gap. CDR3 protein: CASSAGFGVSEQFF. DNA for the CDR3: TGTGCCAGCAGTGCCGGGTTCGGGGTCAGTGAGCAGTTCTTC.

The V call is TRBV19, the J call TRBJ2-5, with D hard to call. This CDR3 contains 13 residues. Germline V CDR1 and CDR2: LNHDA, SQIVND (reference sequence). V lost 7 bases and J 5 bases, leaving 14 bases between the germline ends. As DNA, the CDR3 is TGTGCCAGTACCGGCGTCAATCAGGAGACCCAGTACTTC. The encoded protein is CASTGVNQETQYF.